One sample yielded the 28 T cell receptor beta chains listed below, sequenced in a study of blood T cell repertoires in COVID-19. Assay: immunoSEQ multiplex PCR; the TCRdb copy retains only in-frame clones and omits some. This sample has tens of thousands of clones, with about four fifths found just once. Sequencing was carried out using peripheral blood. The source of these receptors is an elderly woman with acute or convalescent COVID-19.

The DNA of the CDR3 is TGTGCCAGCACTACACTAAACACTGAAGCTTTCTTT. Its translation: CASTTLNTEAFF. The chain has TRBV6-6 and TRBJ1-1; no clear D gene. Germline assignment: CDR1 MNHNY and CDR2 SVGAGI (reference sequence). The germline V and J ends were trimmed by 7 bases and 2 bases, with 8 bases remaining between them. This CDR3 comprises 12 residues.

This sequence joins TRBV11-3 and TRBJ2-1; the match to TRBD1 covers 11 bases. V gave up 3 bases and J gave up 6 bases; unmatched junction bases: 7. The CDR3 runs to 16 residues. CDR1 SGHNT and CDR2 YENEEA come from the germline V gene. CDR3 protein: CASSFTAGTGGNEQFF. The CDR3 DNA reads TGTGCCAGCAGCTTCACTGCCGGGACAGGGGGCAATGAGCAGTTCTTC.

CDR3 in amino acids: CASSIFGQGGAEQYF. CDR3 sequence (DNA): TGTGCCAGTAGTATATTCGGACAGGGAGGGGCCGAGCAGTACTTC. The V call is TRBV19, the J call TRBJ2-7, with D maybe TRBD1 (8 bases). V was pared by 2 bases and J by 6 bases, with 17 bases between. Per germline, CDR1 LNHDA and CDR2 SQIVND (reference sequence). The CDR3 extends over 15 amino acids. Together with reference TRBV19 and TRBJ2-7, the CDR3 gives the full variable domain: DGGITQSPKYLFRKEGQNVTLSCEQNLNHDAMYWYRQDPGQGLRLIYYSQIVNDFQKGDIAEGYSVSREKKESFPLTVTSAQKNPTAFYLCASSIFGQGGAEQYFGPGTRLTVT.

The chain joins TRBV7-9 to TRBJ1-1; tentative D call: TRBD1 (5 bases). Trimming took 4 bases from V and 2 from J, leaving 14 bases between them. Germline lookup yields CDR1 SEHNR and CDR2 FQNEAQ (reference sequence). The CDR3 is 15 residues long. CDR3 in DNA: TGTGCCAGCAGCTCAAGAAGGGGATTAAACACTGAAGCTTTCTTT. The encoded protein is CASSSRRGLNTEAFF. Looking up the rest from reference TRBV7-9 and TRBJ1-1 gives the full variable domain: DTGVSQNPRHKITKRGQNVTFRCDPISEHNRLYWYRQTLGQGPEFLTYFQNEAQLEKSRLLSDRFSAERPKGSFSTLEIQRTEQGDSAMYLCASSSRRGLNTEAFFGQGTRLTVV.

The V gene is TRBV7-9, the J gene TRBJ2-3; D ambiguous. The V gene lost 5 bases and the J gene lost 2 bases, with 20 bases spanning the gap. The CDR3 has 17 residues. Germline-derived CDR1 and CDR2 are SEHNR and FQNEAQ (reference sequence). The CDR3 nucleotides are TGTGCCAGCAGCGATTCAGTGGTTCACAGATACACAGATACGCAGTATTTT. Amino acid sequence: CASSDSVVHRYTDTQYF.

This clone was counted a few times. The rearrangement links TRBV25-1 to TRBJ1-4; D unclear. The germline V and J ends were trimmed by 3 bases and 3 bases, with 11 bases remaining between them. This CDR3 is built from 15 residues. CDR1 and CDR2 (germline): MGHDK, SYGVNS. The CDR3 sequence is CASSDPERSNEKLFF. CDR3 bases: TGTGCCAGCAGTGACCCTGAGCGCTCTAATGAAAAACTGTTTTTT.

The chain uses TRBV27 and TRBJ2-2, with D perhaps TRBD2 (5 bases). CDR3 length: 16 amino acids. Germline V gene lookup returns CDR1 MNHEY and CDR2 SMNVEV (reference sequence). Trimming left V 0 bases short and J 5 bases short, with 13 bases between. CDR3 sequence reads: CASSLSFLRATGELFF. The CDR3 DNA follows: TGTGCCAGCAGTTTATCTTTCTTGAGGGCGACCGGGGAGCTGTTTTTT.

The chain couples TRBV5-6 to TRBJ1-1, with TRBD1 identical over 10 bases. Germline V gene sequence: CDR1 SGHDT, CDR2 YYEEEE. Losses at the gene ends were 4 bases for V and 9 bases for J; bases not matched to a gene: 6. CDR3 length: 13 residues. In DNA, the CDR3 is TGTGCCAGCAGCGACGACAGGGGGCGCAAAGCTTTCTTT. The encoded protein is CASSDDRGRKAFF.

The CDR3 loop reads CASSLSEIGQGGGYTF. CDR3 DNA sequence: TGTGCCAGCAGCTTGAGCGAGATCGGACAGGGCGGTGGCTACACCTTC. The chain joins TRBV5-5 to TRBJ1-2; 8 bases are a match to TRBD1. Germline assignment: CDR1 SGHKS and CDR2 YYEKEE (reference sequence). Trimming cost V 1 base and J 7 bases; bases outside gene matches: 12. The CDR3 consists of 16 residues. The whole variable domain, filled in from reference TRBV5-5 and TRBJ1-2, reads DAGVTQSPTHLIKTRGQQVTLRCSPISGHKSVSWYQQVLGQGPQFIFQYYEKEERGRGNFPDRFSARQFPNYSSELNVNALLLGDSALYLCASSLSEIGQGGGYTFGSGTRLTVV.

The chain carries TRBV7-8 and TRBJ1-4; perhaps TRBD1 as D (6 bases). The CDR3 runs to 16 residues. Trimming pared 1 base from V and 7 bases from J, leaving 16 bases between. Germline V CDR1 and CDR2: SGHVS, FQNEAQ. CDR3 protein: CASSLEVRQEIEKLFF. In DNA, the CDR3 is TGTGCCAGCAGCTTAGAGGTGCGACAGGAGATTGAAAAACTGTTTTTT.

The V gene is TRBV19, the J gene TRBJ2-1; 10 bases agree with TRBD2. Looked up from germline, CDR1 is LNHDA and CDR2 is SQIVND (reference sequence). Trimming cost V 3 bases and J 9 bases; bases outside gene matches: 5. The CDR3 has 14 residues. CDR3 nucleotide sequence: TGTGCCAGTAGTATTGAGCGGGGGGGGTTTGAGCAGTTCTTC. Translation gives CASSIERGGFEQFF.

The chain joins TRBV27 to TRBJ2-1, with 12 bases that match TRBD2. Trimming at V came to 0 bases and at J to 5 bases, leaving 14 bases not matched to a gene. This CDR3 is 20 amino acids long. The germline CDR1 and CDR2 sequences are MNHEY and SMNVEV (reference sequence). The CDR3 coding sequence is TGTGCCAGCAGTTTATCGCCCATTCGCCTAGCGGGGGGGCAAAACAATGAGCAGTTCTTC. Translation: CASSLSPIRLAGGQNNEQFF.

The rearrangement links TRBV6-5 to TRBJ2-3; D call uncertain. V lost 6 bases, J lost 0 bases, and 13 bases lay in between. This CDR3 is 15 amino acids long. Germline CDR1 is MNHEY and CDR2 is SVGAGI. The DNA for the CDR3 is TGTGCCAGCAGGGTCCAGGAAGTCAGCACAGATACGCAGTATTTT. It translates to CASRVQEVSTDTQYF.

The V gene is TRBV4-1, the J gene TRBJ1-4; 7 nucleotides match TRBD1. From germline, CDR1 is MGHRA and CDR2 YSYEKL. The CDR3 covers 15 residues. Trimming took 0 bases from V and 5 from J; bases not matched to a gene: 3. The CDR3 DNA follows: TGCGCCAGCAGCCAAGAGGGGACAGTGAATGAAAAACTGTTTTTT. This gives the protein CASSQEGTVNEKLFF.

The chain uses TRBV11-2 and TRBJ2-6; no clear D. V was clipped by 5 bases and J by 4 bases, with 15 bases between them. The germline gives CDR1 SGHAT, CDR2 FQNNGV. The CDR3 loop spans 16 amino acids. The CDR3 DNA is TGTGCCAGCAGCCCGAGGATGGGTTCCGGGGCCAACGTCCTGACTTTC. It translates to CASSPRMGSGANVLTF.

CDR3 amino acids: CASSNFRGEGTEAFF. The CDR3, as DNA: TGTGCCAGTAGTAATTTCAGGGGTGAAGGCACTGAAGCTTTCTTT. The genes are TRBV19 and TRBJ1-1; tentative D call: TRBD1 (6 bases). This CDR3 comprises 15 residues. The V end lost 4 bases, the J end lost 4 bases, and 16 bases lay between the germline ends. Germline assignment: CDR1 LNHDA and CDR2 SQIVND (reference sequence).

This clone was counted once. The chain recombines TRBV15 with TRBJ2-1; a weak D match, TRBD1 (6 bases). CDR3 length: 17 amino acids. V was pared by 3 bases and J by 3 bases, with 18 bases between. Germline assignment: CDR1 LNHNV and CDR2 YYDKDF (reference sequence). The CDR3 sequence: CATSSDRQATHYNEQFF. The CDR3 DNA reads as TGTGCCACCAGCAGCGACCGACAGGCAACACACTACAATGAGCAGTTCTTC.

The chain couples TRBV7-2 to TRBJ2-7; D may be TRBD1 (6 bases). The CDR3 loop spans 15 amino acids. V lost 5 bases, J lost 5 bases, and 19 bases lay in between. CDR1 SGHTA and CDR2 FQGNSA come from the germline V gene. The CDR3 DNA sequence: TGTGCCAGCAGCCTAGATCAACAGGGCACCAACGAGCAGTACTTC. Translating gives CASSLDQQGTNEQYF.

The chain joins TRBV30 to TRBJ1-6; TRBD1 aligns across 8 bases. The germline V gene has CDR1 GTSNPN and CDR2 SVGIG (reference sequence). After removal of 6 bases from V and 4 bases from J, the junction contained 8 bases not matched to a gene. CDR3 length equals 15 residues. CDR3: CACPTGGTYNSPLHF. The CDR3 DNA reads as TGTGCCTGCCCCACAGGGGGAACTTATAATTCACCCCTCCACTTT. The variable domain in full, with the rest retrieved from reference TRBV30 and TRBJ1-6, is SQTIHQWPATLVQPVGSPLSLECTVEGTSNPNLYWYRQAAGRGLQLLFYSVGIGQISSEVPQNLSASRPQDRQFILSSKKLLLSDSGFYLCACPTGGTYNSPLHFGNGTRLTVT.

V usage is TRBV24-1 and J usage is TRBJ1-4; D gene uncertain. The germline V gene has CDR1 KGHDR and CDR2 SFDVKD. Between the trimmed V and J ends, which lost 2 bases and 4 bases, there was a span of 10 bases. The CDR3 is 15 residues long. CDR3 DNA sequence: TGTGCCACCAGTGATTCGGCCAGGAATAATGAAAAACTGTTTTTT. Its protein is CATSDSARNNEKLFF.

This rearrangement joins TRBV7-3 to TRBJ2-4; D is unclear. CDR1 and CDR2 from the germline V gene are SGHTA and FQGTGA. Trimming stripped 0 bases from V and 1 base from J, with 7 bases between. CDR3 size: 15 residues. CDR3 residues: CASSLTPGAKNIQYF. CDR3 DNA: TGTGCCAGCAGCTTAACCCCCGGGGCCAAAAACATTCAGTACTTC.

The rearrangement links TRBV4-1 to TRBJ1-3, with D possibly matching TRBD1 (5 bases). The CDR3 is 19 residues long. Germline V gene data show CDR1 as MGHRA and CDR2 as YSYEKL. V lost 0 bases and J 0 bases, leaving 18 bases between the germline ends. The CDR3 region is CASSQEFRAGQLSGNTIYF. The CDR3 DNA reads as TGCGCCAGCAGCCAAGAATTTCGGGCAGGACAACTCTCTGGAAACACCATATATTTT.

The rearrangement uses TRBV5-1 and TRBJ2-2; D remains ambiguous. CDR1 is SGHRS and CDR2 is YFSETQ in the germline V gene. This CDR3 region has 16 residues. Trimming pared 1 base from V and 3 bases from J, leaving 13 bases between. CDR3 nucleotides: TGCGCCAGCAGCTTGCAAGGCGAGGTCGACACCGGGGAGCTGTTTTTT. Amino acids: CASSLQGEVDTGELFF.

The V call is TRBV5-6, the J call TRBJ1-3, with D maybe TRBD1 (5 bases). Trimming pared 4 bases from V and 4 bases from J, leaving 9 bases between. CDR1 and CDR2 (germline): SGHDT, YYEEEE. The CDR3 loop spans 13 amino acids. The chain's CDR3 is CASSRGGGNTIYF. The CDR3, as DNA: TGTGCCAGCAGCCGGGGGGGAGGAAACACCATATATTTT.

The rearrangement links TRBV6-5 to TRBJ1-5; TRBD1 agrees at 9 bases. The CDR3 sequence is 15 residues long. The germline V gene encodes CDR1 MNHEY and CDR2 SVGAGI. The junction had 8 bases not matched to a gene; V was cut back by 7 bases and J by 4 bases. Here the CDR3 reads CASIPGQGVNQPQHF. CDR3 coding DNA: TGTGCCAGCATCCCGGGACAGGGAGTAAATCAGCCCCAGCATTTT.

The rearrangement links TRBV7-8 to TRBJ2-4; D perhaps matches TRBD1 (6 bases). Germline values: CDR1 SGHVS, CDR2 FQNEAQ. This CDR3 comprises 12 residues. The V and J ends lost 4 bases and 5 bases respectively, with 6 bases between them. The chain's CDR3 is CASSSGENIQYF. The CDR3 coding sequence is TGTGCCAGCAGCTCAGGGGAAAACATTCAGTACTTC.

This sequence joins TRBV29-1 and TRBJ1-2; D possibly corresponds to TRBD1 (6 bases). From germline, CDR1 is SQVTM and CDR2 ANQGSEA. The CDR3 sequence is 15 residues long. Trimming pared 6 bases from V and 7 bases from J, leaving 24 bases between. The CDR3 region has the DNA TGCAGCGTCCCCACCGGGGCAAGAACAGGGTCTGGCTACACCTTC. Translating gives CSVPTGARTGSGYTF.

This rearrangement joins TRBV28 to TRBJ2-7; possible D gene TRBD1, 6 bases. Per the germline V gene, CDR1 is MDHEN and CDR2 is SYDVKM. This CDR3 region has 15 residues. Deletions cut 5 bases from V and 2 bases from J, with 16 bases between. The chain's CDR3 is CASSVQGTWAYEQYF. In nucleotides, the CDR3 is TGTGCCAGCAGTGTCCAGGGGACCTGGGCCTACGAGCAGTACTTC.